This T cell receptor (beta chain) emerged from a study of blood T cells in healthy people across ages. The CDR3 loop spans 15 amino acids. Trimming cost V 5 bases and J 1 base; bases outside gene matches: 6. CDR1 and CDR2 from the germline V gene are DFQATT and SNEGSKA (reference sequence). Of note for this clonotype: Its target is not known.

Study observations and caveats: Unsorted PBMC input precluded a conclusive naive versus antigen-experienced comparison.

A second PCR of 7 to 11 cycles used a sample-barcoded 5' primer and a J-beta primer mix. TCRdb re-derived calls from the 5' RACE reads in MiXCR, one entry per CDR3 protein. This sample has hundreds of thousands of distinct CDR3 sequences, with 53% found just once. This chain joins TRBV20-1 and TRBJ2-1; TRBD2 matches 9 bases. Sequences were obtained from blood. This clonotype was sampled from a man older than 75 in good health. CDR3 DNA: TGCAGTGCTTCGGGACTAGCTGAATCCTACAATGAGCAGTTCTTC. Protein product: CSASGLAESYNEQFF.